This T cell receptor (beta chain) was sequenced during a study of blood T cells in healthy people across ages. Sample-barcoded 5' priming and a J-beta primer mix drove a second PCR of roughly 6 to 12 cycles. TCRdb recomputed calls from the 5' RACE reads with MiXCR, one row per CDR3 protein. The sample has about 970,000 distinct CDR3 sequences, 45% to 60% seen once; the top ten hold 20% to 25%. V lost 4 bases and J lost 7, with 11 bases in between. Germline lookup yields CDR1 LGHNA and CDR2 YNFKEQ. The CDR3 loop spans 13 amino acids. Of note for this clonotype: Its matching antigen is unknown.

General study results and limits: Roughly linearly, TCR beta diversity per million T cells fell as age increased. Diversity was estimated from one million T cells, and these estimates were considered underestimates.

Sequences were obtained from blood. This TCR derives from a woman aged 60-70 years in good health. This sequence joins TRBV4-2 and TRBJ2-1; D remains ambiguous. The CDR3 DNA follows: TGTGCCAGCAGCCTTGTCCCCAGTAATGAGCAGTTCTTC. Translated: CASSLVPSNEQFF.